This T cell receptor (beta chain) was captured in a study of blood T cell repertoires in COVID-19. Trimming removed 0 bases from V and 4 bases from J, with 10 bases in between. Germline-derived CDR1 and CDR2 are MGHRA and YSYEKL. This CDR3 region has 14 residues. Assay used: immunoSEQ multiplex PCR; TCRdb lists only in-frame clones, some missing. The table shows roughly 60,000 clones, with over 70% occurring only once. The sequence came from a man aged 30-40 years with COVID-19, enrolled during active disease. The J gene is TRBJ2-7, the V gene TRBV4-1, with D perhaps matching TRBD1 (6 bases). The specimen sequenced was peripheral blood. The CDR3 nucleotides are TGCGCCAGCAGCCAAGAGGGCAGGGGTTACGAGCAGTACTTC. Its translation: CASSQEGRGYEQYF.